This T cell receptor beta chain was sequenced during a study of blood T cells in healthy people across ages. Study-level findings and limits: Unknown CMV status may confound age-related changes in expanded clones.

A second PCR, run for about 6 to 11 cycles, used a sample-barcoded 5' primer plus a J-beta primer mix. MiXCR was run by TCRdb on the 5' RACE reads, yielding one entry per CDR3 protein. The table lists about 1.6 million distinct CDR3 sequences, roughly 30% of them singletons. In the case of this clonotype: Its target is unknown.

The source material was blood. This receptor was identified in a woman aged 25 to 45 in good health.

The CDR3 nucleotides are TGTGCCAGCAGGCAGACAGGGTGGGCGATAGCCCCCAACTATGGCTACACCTTC. It specifies CASRQTGWAIAPNYGYTF. The rearrangement uses TRBV28 and TRBJ1-2; TRBD1 aligns across 7 bases. This CDR3 is 18 amino acids long. Germline trimming cut 6 bases from V and 2 bases from J; bases unmatched to any gene: 18. Germline assignment: CDR1 MDHEN and CDR2 SYDVKM.